The 4 T cell receptor beta chains given below trace back to one sample, sequenced in a study of T cells expressing NK-cell markers. One entry per CDR3 protein, without DNA, is what TCRdb gives after re-calling the 5' RACE reads. This sample carries about 540,000 distinct CDR3 sequences, with 3% to 4.5% going to the ten biggest clones. Material for sequencing was blood T cells: a sorted CD56 or NKG2C T cell subset, CD4+ or CD8+ T cells, or bulk PBMC T cells (not recorded which). The origin of the receptors is a man between 18 and 29 years old in good health.

The chain combines TRBV25-1 with TRBJ1-2. The CDR3 is 15 residues long. In germline, CDR1 is MGHDK, CDR2 SYGVNS. The CDR3 loop reads CASSDRTDILAGYTF.

This chain joins TRBV7-2 and TRBJ2-7; TCRdb outputs TRBD1, but without DNA this stays unchecked. CDR1 is SGHTA and CDR2 is FQGNSA in the germline V gene. This CDR3 has 17 amino acids. The CDR3 loop is CASSLMVAWGAPYEQYF.

This sequence joins TRBV4-1 and TRBJ1-1; TCRdb's assignment of TRBD1 cannot be checked, as there is no DNA. The CDR3 runs 15 residues. Germline CDR1 and CDR2: MGHRA and YSYEKL. This CDR3 reads CASSQRGGVNTEAFF.

V gene TRBV5-5 combines with J gene TRBJ2-7; TCRdb designates TRBD1, a call that cannot be tested without DNA. The CDR3 is 15 residues long. From germline, CDR1 is SGHKS and CDR2 YYEKEE (reference sequence). The CDR3 here is CASSLGRTGAYEQYF.